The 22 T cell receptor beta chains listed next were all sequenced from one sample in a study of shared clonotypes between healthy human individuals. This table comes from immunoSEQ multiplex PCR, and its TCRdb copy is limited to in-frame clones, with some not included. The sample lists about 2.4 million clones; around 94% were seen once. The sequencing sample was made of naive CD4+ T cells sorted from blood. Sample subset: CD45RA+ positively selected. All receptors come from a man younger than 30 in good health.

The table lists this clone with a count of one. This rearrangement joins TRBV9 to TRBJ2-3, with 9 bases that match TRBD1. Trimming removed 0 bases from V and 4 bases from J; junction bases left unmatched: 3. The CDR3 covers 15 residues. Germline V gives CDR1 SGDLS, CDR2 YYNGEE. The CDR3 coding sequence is TGTGCCAGCAGCGTAGCTACAGGGGGCCCAGATACGCAGTATTTT. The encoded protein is CASSVATGGPDTQYF.

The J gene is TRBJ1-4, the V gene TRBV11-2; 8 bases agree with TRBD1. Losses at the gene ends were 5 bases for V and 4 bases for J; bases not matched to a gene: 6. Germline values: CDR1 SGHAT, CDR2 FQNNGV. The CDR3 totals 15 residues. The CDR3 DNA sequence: TGTGCCAGCAGCCCGCCGGGACAGGTTAATGAAAAACTGTTTTTT. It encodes CASSPPGQVNEKLFF.

CDR3 in DNA: TGTGCCAGCAGCGCCTCAGGAACCTCTGGCTACACCTTC. This translates into CASSASGTSGYTF. The chain employs TRBV9 and TRBJ1-2; D remains unclear. The CDR3 runs 13 residues. Germline loops: CDR1 SGDLS, CDR2 YYNGEE. Between the trimmed V and J ends, which lost 3 bases and 7 bases, there was a span of 13 bases.

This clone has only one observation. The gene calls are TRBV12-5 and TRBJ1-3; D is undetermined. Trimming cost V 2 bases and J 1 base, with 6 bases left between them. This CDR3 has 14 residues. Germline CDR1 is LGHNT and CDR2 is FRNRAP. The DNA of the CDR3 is TGTGCTAGTGGTTTGCAGTATTCTGGAAACACCATATATTTT. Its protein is CASGLQYSGNTIYF.

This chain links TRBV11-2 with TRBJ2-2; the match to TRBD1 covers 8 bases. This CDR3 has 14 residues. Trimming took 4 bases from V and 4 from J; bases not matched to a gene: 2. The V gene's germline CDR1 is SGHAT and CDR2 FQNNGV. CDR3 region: CASSSGQVTGELFF. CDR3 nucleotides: TGTGCCAGCAGCTCGGGACAGGTCACCGGGGAGCTGTTTTTT.

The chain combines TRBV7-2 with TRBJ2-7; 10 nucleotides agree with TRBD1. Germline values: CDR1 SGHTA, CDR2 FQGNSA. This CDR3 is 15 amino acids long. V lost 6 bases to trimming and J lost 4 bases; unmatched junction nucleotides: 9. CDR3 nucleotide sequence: TGTGCCAGCAGTCGAGCCGGGACAGGGGCGTACGAGCAGTACTTC. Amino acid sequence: CASSRAGTGAYEQYF.

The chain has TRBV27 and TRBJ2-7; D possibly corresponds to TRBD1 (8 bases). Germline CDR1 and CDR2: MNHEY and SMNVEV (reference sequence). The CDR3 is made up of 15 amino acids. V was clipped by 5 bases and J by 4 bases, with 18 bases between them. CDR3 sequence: CASSRKTGGEYEQYF. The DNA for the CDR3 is TGTGCCAGCAGTCGGAAAACAGGGGGGGAATACGAGCAGTACTTC.

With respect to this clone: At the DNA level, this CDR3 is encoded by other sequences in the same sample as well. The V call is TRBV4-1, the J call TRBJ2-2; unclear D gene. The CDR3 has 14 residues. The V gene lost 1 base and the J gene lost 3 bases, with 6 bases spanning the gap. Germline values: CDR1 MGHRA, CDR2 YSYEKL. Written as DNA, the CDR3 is TGCGCCAGCAGCCAAGCCGGGTACACCGGGGAGCTGTTTTTT. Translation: CASSQAGYTGELFF.

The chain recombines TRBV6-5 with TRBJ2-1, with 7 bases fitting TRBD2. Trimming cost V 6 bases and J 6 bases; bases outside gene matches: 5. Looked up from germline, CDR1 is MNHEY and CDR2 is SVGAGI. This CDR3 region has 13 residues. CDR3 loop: CASRTGGGNEQFF. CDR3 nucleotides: TGTGCCAGCAGAACGGGGGGAGGCAATGAGCAGTTCTTC.

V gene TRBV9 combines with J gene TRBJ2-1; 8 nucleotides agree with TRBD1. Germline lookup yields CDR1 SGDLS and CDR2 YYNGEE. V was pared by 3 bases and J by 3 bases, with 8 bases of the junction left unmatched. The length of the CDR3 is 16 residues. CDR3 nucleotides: TGTGCCAGCAGCGACTTGACAGGGGCACTCTACAATGAGCAGTTCTTC. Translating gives CASSDLTGALYNEQFF.

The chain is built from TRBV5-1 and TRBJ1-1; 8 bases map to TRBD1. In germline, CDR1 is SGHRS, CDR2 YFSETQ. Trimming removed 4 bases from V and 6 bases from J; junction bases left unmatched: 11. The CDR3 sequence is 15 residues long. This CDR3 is CASSPKDRASAEAFF. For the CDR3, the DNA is TGCGCCAGCAGCCCCAAGGACAGGGCGTCAGCTGAAGCTTTCTTT.

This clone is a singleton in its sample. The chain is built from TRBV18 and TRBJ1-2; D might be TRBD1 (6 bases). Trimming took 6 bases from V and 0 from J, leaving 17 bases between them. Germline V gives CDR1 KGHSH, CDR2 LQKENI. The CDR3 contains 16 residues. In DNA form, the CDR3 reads TGTGCCAGCTCTGGTCCCGGGGGGACACCTAACTATGGCTACACCTTC. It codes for CASSGPGGTPNYGYTF.

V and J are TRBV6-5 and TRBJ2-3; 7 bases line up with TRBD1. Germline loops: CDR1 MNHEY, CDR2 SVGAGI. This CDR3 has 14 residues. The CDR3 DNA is TGTGCATCTAAGGGGGCCTCTAGCACAGATACGCAGTATTTT. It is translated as CASKGASSTDTQYF.

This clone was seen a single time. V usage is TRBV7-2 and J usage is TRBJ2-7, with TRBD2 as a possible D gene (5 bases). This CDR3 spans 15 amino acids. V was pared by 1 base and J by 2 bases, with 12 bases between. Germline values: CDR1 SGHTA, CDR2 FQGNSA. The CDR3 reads CASSLVEGAPYEQYF. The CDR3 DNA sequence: TGTGCCAGCAGCTTAGTTGAGGGAGCCCCCTACGAGCAGTACTTC.

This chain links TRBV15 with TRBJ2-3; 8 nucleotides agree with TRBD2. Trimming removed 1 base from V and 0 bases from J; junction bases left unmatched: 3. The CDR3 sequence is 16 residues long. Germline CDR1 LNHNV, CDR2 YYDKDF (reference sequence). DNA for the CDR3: TGTGCCACCAGCAGAGGACTAGCGCCTAGCACAGATACGCAGTATTTT. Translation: CATSRGLAPSTDTQYF.

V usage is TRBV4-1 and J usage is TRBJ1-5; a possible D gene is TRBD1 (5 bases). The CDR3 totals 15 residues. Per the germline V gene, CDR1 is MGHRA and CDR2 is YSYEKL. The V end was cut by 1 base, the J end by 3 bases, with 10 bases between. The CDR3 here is CASSQGDSINQPQHF. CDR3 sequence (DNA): TGCGCCAGCAGCCAAGGAGACAGCATCAATCAGCCCCAGCATTTT.

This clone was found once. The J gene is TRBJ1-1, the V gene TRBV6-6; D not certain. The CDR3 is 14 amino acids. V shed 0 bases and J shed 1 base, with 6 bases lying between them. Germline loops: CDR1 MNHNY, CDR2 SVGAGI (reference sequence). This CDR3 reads CASSYSERNTEAFF. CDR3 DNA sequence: TGTGCCAGCAGTTACTCGGAGAGGAACACTGAAGCTTTCTTT.

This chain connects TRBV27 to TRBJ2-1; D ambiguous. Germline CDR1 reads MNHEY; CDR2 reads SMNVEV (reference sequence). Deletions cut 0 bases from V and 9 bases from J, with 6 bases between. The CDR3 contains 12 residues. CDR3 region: CASSLSFSEQFF. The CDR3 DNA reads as TGTGCCAGCAGTTTATCATTTAGTGAGCAGTTCTTC.

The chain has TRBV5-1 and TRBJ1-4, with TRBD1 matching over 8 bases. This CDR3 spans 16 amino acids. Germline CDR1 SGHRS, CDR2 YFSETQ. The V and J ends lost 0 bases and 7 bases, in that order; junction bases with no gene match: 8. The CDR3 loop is CASSLGGQGSGEKLFF. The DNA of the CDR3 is TGCGCCAGCAGCTTGGGAGGACAGGGATCGGGTGAAAAACTGTTTTTT.

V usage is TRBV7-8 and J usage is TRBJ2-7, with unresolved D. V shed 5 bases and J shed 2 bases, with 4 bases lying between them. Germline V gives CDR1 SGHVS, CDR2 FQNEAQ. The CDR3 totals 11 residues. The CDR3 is CASSLTYEQYF. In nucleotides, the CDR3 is TGTGCCAGCAGCCTTACCTACGAGCAGTACTTC. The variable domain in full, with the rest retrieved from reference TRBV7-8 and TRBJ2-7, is GAGVSQSPRYKVAKRGQDVALRCDPISGHVSLFWYQQALGQGPEFLTYFQNEAQLDKSGLPSDRFFAERPEGSVSTLKIQRTQQEDSAVYLCASSLTYEQYFGPGTRLTVT.

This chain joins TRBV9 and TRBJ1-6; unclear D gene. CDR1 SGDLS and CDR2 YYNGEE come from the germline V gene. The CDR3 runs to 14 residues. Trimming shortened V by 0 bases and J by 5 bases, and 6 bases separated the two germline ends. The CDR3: CASSVGTDNSPLHF. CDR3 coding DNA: TGTGCCAGCAGCGTAGGGACGGATAATTCACCCCTCCACTTT.

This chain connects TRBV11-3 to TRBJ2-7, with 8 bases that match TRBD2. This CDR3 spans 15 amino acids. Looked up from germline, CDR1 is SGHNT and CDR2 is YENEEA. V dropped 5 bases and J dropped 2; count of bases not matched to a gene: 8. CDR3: CASSLTSGPAYEQYF. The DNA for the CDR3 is TGTGCCAGCAGCCTAACTAGCGGACCCGCCTACGAGCAGTACTTC.